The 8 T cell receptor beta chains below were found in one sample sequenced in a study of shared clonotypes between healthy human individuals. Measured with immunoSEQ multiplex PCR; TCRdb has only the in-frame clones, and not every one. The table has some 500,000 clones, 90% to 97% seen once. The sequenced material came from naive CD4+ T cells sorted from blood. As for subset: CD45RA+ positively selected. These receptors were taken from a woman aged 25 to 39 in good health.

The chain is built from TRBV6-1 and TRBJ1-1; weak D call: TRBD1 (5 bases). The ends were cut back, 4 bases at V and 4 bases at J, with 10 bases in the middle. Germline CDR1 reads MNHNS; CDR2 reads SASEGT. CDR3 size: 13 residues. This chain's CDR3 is CASSASRVTEAFF. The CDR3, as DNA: TGTGCCAGCAGTGCATCCAGGGTCACTGAAGCTTTCTTT.

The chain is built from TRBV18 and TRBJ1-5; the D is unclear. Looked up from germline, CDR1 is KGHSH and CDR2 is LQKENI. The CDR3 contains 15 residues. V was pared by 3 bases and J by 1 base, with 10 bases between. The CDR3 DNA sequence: TGTGCCAGCTCACCGGACGGTTCCAGCAATCAGCCCCAGCATTTT. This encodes CASSPDGSSNQPQHF.

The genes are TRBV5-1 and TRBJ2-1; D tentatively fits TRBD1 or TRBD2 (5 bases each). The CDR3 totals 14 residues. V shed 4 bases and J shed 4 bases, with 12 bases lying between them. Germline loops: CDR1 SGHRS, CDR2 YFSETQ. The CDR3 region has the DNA TGCGCCAGCAGCCGGGACGAACCGTACAATGAGCAGTTCTTC. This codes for CASSRDEPYNEQFF. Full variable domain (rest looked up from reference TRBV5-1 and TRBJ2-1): KAGVTQTPRYLIKTRGQQVTLSCSPISGHRSVSWYQQTPGQGLQFLFEYFSETQRNKGNFPGRFSGRQFSNSRSEMNVSTLELGDSALYLCASSRDEPYNEQFFGPGTRLTVL.

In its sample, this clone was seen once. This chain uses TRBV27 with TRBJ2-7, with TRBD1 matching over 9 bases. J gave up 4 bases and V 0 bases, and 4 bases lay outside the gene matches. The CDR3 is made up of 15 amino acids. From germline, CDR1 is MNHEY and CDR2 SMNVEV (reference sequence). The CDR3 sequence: CASSLSRTGVYEQYF. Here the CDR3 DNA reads TGTGCCAGCAGTTTATCGAGGACAGGGGTGTACGAGCAGTACTTC.

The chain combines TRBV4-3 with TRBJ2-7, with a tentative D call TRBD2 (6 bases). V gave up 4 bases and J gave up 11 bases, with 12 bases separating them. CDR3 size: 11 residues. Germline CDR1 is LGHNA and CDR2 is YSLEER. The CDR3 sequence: CASSRDGRKYF. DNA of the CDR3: TGCGCCAGCAGCCGTGACGGGAGAAAGTACTTC.

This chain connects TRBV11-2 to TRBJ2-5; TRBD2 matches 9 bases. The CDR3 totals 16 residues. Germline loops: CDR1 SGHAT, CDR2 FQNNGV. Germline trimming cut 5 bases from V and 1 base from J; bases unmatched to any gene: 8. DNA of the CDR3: TGTGCCAGCAGCCTTAAGCTAGCGGGGTTCCAAGAGACCCAGTACTTC. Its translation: CASSLKLAGFQETQYF.

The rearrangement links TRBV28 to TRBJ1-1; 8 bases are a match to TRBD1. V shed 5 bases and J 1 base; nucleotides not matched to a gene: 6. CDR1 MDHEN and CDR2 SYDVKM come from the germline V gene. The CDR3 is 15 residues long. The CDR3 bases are TGTGCCAGCAGTAACCACGGGACAGGGAACACTGAAGCTTTCTTT. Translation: CASSNHGTGNTEAFF.

The DNA for the CDR3 is TGCAGCGTTGGGGTAGGGCTAGACGACAATGAGCAGTTCTTC. It translates to CSVGVGLDDNEQFF. The rearrangement joins TRBV29-1 to TRBJ2-1; D unclear. The CDR3 totals 14 residues. CDR1 is SQVTM and CDR2 is ANQGSEA in the germline V gene. V dropped 4 bases and J dropped 5 bases, with 15 bases sitting between them.